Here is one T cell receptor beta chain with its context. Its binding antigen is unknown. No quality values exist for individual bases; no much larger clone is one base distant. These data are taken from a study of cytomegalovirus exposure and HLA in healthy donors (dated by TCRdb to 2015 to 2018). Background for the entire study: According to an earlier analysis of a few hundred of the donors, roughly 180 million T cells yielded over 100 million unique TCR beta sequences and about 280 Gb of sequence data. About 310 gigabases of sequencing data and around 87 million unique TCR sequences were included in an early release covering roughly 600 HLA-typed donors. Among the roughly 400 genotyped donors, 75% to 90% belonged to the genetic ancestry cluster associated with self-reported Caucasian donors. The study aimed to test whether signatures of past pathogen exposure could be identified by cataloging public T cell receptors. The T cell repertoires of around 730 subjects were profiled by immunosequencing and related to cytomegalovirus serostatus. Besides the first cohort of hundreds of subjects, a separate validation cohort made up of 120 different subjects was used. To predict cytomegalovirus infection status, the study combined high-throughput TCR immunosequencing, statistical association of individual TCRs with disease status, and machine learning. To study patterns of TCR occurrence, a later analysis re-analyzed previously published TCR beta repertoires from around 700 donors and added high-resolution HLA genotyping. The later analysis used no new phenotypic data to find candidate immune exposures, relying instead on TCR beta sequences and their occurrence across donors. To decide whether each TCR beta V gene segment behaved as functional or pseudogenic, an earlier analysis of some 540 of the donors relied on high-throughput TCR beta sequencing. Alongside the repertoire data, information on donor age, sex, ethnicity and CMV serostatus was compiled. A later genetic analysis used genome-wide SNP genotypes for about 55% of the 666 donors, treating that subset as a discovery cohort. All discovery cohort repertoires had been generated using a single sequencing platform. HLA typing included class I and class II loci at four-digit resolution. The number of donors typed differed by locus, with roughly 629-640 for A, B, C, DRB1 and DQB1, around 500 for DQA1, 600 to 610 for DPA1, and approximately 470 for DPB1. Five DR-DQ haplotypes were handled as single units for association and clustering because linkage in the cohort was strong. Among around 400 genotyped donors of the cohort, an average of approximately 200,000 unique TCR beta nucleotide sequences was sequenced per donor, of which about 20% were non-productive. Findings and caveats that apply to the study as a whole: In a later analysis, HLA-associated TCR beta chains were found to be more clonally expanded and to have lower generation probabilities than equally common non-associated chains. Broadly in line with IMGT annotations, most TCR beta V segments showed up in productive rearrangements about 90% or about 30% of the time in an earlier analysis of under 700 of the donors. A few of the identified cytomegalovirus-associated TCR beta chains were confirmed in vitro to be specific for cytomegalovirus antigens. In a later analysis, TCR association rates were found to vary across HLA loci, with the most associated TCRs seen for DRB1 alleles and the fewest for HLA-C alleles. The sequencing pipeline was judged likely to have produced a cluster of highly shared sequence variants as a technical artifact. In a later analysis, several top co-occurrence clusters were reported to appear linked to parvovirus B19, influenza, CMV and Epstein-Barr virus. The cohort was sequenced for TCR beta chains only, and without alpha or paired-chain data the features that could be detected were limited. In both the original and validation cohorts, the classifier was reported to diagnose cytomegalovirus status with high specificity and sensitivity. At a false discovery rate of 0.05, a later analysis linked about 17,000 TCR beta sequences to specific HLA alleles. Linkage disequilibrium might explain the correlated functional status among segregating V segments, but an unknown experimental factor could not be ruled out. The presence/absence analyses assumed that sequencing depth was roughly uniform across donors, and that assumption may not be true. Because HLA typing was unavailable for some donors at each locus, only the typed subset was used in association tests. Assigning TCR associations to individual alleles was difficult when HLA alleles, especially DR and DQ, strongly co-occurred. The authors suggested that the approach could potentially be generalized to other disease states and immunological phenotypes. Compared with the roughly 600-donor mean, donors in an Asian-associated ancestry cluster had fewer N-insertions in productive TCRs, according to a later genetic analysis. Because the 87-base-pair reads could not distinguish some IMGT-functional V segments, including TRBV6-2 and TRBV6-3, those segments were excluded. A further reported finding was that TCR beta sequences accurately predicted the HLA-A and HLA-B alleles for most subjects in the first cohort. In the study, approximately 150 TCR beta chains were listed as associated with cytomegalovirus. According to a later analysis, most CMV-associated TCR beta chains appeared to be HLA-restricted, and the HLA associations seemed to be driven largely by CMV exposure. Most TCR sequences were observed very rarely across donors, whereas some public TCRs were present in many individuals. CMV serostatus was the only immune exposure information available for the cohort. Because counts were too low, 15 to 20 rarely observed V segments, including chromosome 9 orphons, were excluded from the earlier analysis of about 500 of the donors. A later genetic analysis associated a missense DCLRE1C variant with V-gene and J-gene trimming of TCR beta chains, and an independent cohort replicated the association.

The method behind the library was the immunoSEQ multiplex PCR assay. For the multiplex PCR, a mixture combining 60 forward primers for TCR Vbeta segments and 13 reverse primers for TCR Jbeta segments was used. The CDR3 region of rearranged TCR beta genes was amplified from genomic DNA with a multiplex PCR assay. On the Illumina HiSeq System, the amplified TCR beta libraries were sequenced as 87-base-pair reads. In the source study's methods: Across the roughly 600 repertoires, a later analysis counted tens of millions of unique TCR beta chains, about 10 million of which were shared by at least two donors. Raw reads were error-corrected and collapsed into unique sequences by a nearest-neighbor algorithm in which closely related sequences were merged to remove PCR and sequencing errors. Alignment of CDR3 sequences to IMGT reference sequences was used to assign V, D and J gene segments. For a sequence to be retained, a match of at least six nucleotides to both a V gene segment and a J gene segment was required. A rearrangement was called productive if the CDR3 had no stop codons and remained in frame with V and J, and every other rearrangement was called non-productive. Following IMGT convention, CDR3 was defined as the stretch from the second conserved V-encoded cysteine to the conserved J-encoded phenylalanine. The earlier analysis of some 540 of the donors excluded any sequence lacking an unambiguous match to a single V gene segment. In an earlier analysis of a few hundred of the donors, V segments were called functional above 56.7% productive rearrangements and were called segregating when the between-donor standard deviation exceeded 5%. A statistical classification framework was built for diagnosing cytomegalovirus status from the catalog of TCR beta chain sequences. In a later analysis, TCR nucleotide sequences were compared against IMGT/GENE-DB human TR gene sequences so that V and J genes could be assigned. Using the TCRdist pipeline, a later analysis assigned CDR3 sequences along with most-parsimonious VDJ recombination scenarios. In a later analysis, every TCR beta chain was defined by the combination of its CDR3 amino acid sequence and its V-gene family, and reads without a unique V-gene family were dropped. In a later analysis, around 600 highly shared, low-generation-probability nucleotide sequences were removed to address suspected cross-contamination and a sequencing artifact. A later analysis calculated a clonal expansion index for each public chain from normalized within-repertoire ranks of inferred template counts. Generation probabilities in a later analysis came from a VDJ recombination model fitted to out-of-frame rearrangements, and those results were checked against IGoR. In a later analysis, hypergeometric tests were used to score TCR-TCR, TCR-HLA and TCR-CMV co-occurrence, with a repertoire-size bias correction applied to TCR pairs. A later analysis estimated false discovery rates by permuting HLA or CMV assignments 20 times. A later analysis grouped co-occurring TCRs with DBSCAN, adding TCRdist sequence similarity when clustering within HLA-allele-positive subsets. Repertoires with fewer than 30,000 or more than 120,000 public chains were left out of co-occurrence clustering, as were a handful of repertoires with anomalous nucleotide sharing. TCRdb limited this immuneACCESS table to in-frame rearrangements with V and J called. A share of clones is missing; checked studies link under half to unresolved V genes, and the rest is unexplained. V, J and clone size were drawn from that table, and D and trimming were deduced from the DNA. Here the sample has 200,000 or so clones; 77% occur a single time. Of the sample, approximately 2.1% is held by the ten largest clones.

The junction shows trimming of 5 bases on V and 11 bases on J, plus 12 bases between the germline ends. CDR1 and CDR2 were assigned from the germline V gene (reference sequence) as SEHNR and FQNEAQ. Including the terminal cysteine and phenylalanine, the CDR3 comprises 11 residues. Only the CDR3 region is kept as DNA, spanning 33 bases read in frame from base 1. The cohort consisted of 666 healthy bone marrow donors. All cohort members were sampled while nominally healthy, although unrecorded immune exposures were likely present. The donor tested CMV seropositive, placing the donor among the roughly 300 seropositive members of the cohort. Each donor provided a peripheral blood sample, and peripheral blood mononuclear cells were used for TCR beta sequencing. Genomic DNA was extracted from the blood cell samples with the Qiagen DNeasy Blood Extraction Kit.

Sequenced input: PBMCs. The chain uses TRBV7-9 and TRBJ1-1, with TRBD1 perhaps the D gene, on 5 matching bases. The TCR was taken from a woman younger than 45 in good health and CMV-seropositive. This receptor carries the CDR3 CASSLDRGAFF. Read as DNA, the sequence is TGTGCCAGCAGCCTCGACAGAGGTGCTTTCTTT.